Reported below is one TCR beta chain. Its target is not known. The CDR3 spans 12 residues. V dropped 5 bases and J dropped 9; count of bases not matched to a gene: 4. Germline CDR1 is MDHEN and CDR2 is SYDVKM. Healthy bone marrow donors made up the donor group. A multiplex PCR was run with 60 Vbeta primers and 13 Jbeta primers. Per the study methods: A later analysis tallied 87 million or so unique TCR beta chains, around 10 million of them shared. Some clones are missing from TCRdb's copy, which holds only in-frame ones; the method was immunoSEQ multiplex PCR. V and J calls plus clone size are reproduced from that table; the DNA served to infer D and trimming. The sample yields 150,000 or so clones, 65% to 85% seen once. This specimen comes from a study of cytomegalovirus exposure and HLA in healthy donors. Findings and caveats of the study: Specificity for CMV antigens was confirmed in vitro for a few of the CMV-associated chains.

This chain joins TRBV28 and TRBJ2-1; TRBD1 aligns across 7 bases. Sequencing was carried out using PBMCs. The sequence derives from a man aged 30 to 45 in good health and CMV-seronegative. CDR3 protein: CASSQQGLEQFF. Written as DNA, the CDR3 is TGTGCCAGCAGTCAACAGGGGCTTGAGCAGTTCTTC.